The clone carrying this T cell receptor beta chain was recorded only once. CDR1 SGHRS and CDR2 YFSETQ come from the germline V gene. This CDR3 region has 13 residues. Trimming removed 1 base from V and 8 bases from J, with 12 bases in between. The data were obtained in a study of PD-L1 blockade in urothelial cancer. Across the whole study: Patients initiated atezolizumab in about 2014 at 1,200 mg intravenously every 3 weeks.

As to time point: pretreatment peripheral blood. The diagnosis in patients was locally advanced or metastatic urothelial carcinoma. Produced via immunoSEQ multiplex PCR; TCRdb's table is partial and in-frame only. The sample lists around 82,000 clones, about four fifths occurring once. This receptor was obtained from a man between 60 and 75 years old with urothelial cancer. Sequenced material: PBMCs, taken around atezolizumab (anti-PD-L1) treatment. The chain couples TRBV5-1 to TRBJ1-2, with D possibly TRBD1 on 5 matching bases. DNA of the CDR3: TGCGCCAGCAGCTTGCAAAATACAGGAGGCTACACCTTC. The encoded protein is CASSLQNTGGYTF.